Detailed here is one TCR beta chain. The patients who were eligible all carried advanced solid tumors that lacked tumor-infiltrating lymphocytes, meaning the tumors were TIL-negative. Covering alpha and beta chains, TRAV- and TRBV-specific primers were used for the first-strand cDNA. An approximately 19-cycle PCR with a constant-region primer and V-primer adapter amplified TCRs. TCRdb redid the calling of the reads with MiXCR, one entry per CDR3 protein. The sample contains around 11,000 distinct CDR3 sequences, 65% of which appear only once. This entry is derived from a study of low-dose radiotherapy and immunotherapy resistance in tumors. At the level of the study: Members of Cohort 1 were treated with 0.5 Gy per fraction every 2 weeks. The prescribed total PTV dose was 6.5 Gy. Dosing for Cohort 2 consisted of 1 Gy per fraction every two weeks, reaching a total of 13 Gy over 26 weeks.

This CDR3 has 14 amino acids. Per germline, CDR1 DFQATT and CDR2 SNEGSKA (reference sequence). Germline trimming cut 5 bases from V and 5 bases from J; bases unmatched to any gene: 11. This clonotype was sampled from a human donor with advanced metastatic prostate, ovarian, gallbladder or colorectal cancer (not recorded which). This table probably holds off-target reads from a library built for another chain. This chain uses TRBV20-1 with TRBJ2-7, with 8 bases that match TRBD2. CDR3 DNA: TGCAGTGCTTCCCGACCGGGCGGGGGGCACGAGCAGTACTTC. Amino acids: CSASRPGGGHEQYF.